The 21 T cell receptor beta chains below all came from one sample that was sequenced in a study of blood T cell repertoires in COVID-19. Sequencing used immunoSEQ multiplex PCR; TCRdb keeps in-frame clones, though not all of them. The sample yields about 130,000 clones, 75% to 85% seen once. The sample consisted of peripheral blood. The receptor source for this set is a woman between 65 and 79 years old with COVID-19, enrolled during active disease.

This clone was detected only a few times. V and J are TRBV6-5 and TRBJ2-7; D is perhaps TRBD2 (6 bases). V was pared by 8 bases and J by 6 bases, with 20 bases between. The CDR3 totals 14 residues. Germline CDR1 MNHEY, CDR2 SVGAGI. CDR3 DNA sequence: TGTGCCAGCTGGGGACTTTTGAGGTGGGGCGAGCAGTACTTC. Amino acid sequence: CASWGLLRWGEQYF.

CDR3 DNA sequence: TGTGCCAGCAGCCCACGAACGGGAGCGGGGGAGGACAATGAGCAGTTCTTC. It specifies CASSPRTGAGEDNEQFF. The chain carries TRBV7-6 and TRBJ2-1; 8 bases line up with TRBD2. Germline V gene sequence: CDR1 SGHVS, CDR2 FNYEAQ. The V gene end was trimmed by 5 bases and the J gene end by 5 bases; junction bases not matched to a gene: 14. The CDR3 has 17 amino acids.

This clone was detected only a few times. CDR3 in amino acids: CATQGASSNQPQHF. The CDR3 DNA is TGTGCCACCCAGGGGGCCAGCAGCAATCAGCCCCAGCATTTT. The chain uses TRBV6-5 and TRBJ1-5; 8 bases fit TRBD1. V lost 10 bases to trimming and J lost 1 base; unmatched junction nucleotides: 6. The CDR3 spans 14 residues. Germline V lookup: CDR1 MNHEY, CDR2 SVGAGI.

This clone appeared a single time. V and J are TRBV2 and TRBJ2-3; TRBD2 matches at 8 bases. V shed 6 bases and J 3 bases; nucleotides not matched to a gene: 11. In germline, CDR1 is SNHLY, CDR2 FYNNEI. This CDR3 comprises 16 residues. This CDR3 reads CASRKGGGLATDTQYF. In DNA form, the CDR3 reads TGTGCCAGCAGGAAGGGCGGGGGGCTAGCTACAGATACGCAGTATTTT.

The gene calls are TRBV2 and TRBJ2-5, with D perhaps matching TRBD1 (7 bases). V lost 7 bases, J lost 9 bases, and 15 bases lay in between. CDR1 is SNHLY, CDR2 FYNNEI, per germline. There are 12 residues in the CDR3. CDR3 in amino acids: CASTLSRGAQYF. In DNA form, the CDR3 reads TGTGCCAGCACCCTCTCCAGGGGGGCCCAGTACTTC.

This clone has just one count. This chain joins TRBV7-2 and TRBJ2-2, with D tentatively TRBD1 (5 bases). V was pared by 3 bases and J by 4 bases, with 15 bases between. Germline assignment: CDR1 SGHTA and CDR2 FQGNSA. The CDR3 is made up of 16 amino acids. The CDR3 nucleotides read TGTGCCAGCAGCTTGTATCAGGGATCGGGCACCGGGGAGCTGTTTTTT. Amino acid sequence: CASSLYQGSGTGELFF.

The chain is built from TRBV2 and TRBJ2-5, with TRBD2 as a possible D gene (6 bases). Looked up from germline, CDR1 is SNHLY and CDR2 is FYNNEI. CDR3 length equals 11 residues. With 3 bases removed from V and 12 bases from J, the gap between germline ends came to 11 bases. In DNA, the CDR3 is TGTGCCAGCAGTGATTGGGAGGCCGAGTACTTC. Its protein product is CASSDWEAEYF.

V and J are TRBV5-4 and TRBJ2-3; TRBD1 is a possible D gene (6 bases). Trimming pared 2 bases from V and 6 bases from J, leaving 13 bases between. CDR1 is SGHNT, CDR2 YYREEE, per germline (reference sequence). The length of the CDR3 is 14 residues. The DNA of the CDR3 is TGTGCCAGCAGCTTAACAGGGAGTAGCGATACGCAGTATTTT. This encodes CASSLTGSSDTQYF.

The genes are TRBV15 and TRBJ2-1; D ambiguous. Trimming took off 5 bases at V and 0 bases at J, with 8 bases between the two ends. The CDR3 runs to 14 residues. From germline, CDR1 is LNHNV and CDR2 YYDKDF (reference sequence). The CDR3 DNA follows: TGTGCCACCAGCCCACCGAGCTCCTACAATGAGCAGTTCTTC. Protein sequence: CATSPPSSYNEQFF.

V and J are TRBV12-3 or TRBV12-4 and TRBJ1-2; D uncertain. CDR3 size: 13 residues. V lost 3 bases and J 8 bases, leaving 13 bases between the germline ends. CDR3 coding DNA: TGTGCCAGCAGTTTGGGGAGTTGGGGAGGCTACACCTTC. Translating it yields CASSLGSWGGYTF.

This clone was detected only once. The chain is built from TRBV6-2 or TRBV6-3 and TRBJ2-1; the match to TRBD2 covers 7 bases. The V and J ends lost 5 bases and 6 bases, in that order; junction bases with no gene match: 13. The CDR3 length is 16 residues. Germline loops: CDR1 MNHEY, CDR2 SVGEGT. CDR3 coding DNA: TGTGCCAGCAGTGCCTTAGCGGGCCCCGGGTCCAATGAGCAGTTCTTC. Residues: CASSALAGPGSNEQFF.

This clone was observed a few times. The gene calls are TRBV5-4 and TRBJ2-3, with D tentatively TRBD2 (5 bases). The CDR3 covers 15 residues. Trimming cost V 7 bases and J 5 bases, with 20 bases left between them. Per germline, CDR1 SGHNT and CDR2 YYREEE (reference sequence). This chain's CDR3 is CASGRAGPGEDTQYF. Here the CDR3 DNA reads TGTGCCAGCGGACGGGCCGGGCCCGGGGAAGATACGCAGTATTTT.

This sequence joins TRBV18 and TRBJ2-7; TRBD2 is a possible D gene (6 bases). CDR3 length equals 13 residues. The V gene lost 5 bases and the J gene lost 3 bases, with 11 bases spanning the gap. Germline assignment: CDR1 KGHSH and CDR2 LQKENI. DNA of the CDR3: TGTGCCAGCTCAGATGGGACTGTCTACGAGCAGTACTTC. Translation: CASSDGTVYEQYF.

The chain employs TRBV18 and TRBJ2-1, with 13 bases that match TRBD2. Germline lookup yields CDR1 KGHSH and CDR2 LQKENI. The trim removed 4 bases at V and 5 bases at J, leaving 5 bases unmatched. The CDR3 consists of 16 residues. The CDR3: CASSRPGTSGDNEQFF. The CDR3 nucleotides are TGTGCCAGCTCACGCCCAGGGACTAGCGGGGACAATGAGCAGTTCTTC.

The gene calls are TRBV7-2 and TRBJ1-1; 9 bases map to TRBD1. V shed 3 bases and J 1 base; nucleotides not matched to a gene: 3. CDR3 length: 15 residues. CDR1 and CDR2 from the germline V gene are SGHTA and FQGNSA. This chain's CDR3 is CASSFSGQGNTEAFF. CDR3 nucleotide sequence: TGTGCCAGCAGCTTTTCGGGACAGGGGAACACTGAAGCTTTCTTT.

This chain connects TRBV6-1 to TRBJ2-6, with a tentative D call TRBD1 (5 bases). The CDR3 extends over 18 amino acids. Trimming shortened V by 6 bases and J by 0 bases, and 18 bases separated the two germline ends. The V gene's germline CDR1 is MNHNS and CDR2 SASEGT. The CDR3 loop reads CASSERLLGVSGANVLTF. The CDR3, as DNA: TGTGCCAGCAGCGAAAGGCTCCTAGGGGTCTCTGGGGCCAACGTCCTGACTTTC.

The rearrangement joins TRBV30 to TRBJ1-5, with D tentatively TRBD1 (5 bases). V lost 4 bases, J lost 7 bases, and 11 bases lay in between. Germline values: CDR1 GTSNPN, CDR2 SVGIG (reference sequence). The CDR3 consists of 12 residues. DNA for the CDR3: TGTGCCTGGAATCGGGGGGAGCAGCCCCAGCATTTT. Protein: CAWNRGEQPQHF.

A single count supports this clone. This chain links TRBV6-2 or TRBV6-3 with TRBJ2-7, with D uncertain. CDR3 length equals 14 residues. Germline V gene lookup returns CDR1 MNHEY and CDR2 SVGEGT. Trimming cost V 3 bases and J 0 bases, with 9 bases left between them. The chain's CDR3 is CASSYPPSSYEQYF. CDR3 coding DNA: TGTGCCAGCAGTTATCCCCCCAGCTCCTACGAGCAGTACTTC.

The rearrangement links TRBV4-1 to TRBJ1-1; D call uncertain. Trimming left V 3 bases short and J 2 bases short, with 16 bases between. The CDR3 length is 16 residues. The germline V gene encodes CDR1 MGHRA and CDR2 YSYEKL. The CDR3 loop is CASSHLAIRRNTEAFF. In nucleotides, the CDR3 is TGCGCCAGCAGCCATCTGGCTATAAGGAGAAACACTGAAGCTTTCTTT.

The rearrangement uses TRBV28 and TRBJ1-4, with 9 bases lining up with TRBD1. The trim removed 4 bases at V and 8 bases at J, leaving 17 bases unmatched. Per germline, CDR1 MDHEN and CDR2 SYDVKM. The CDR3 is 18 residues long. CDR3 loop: CASSSQGWDRARREKLFF. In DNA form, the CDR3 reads TGTGCCAGCAGTTCCCAGGGCTGGGACAGGGCAAGAAGGGAAAAACTGTTTTTT.

The CDR3, as DNA: TGCGCCAGCAGCTTCGGACAGGGCCTCTCCTACGAGCAGTACTTC. Its protein product is CASSFGQGLSYEQYF. The gene calls are TRBV5-1 and TRBJ2-7; TRBD1 agrees at 8 bases. The junction had 4 bases not matched to a gene; V was cut back by 2 bases and J by 0 bases. The CDR3 extends over 15 amino acids. CDR1 SGHRS and CDR2 YFSETQ come from the germline V gene. Variable domain in full (rest from reference TRBV5-1 and TRBJ2-7): KAGVTQTPRYLIKTRGQQVTLSCSPISGHRSVSWYQQTPGQGLQFLFEYFSETQRNKGNFPGRFSGRQFSNSRSEMNVSTLELGDSALYLCASSFGQGLSYEQYFGPGTRLTVT.